The clone carrying this T cell receptor beta chain occurred many times. A library prepared for alpha chains yielded this beta chain as an off-target read; its size is of little meaning. Each molecule of TCR cDNA was tagged with one unique molecular identifier. One entry per CDR3 protein results from TCRdb running MiXCR on the 5' RACE reads. The sample shows about 6,900 distinct CDR3 sequences, nearly 4% of them seen only once. Time point in this sample: sample taken at primary tumor resection. Unsorted whole RNA samples from tumor, nontumor lung or frozen PBMC were sequenced. Just over 70 TRACERx patients with early, untreated non-small cell lung cancer donated samples. CDR1 and CDR2 (germline): KGHSH, LQKENI. The CDR3 runs to 15 residues. Deletions cut 3 bases from V and 4 bases from J, with 13 bases between. The data originate from a study of spatial heterogeneity in lung cancer. Study overall: Alpha-chain sequences were consistently detected less often than beta-chain sequences. The average appearance count of each unique TCR and UMI combination in raw reads was more than 9.5.

The rearrangement uses TRBV18 and TRBJ2-1; D ambiguous. This clonotype was obtained from a female donor with early-stage non-small cell lung cancer. Sequences were derived from normal lung tissue next to the tumor, sampled at surgery. The CDR3 DNA is TGTGCCAGCTCACCCCTCAAAACCACGTACAATGAGCAGTTCTTC. This gives the protein CASSPLKTTYNEQFF.